The 32 T cell receptor beta chains in this list originate from one sample, sequenced in a study of identical twins. TCRdb fed the 5' RACE reads into MiXCR, producing one record per CDR3 protein. Seen here are 650,000 to 750,000 distinct CDR3 sequences, 21% observed once, and the top ten hold roughly 4%. These sequences were also reported in another study, on T cells expressing NK-cell markers.

Sequences were obtained from PBMCs. These receptors all come from a young woman in good health.

This chain joins TRBV2 and TRBJ2-1; D might be TRBD2 (5 bases). Per germline, CDR1 SNHLY and CDR2 FYNNEI. This CDR3 has 14 residues. V was pared by 7 bases and J by 1 base, with 11 bases between. CDR3 sequence: CASKGLVSYNEQFF. The CDR3 nucleotides read TGTGCCAGCAAAGGACTTGTTTCCTACAATGAGCAGTTCTTC.

This clonotype was picked up a small number of times. The rearrangement joins TRBV6-6 to TRBJ1-2, with a tentative D call TRBD1 (5 bases). Germline assignment: CDR1 MNHNY and CDR2 SVGAGI (reference sequence). The V and J ends lost 4 bases and 7 bases respectively, with 13 bases between them. This CDR3 is 13 amino acids long. This CDR3 is CASSSGRDPGYTF. In nucleotides, the CDR3 is TGTGCCAGCAGTTCTGGCAGGGATCCTGGCTACACCTTC.

Only a few counts were recorded for this clonotype. This sequence joins TRBV3-1 and TRBJ2-5; D remains ambiguous. This CDR3 contains 15 residues. Trimming stripped 0 bases from V and 7 bases from J, with 15 bases between. CDR1 is LGHDT, CDR2 YNNKEL, per germline (reference sequence). The chain's CDR3 is CASSQETTGAGTQYF. Written as DNA, the CDR3 is TGTGCCAGCAGCCAAGAGACCACTGGAGCTGGGACCCAGTACTTC.

This clonotype has only a few counts. The chain has TRBV12-3 or TRBV12-4 and TRBJ1-5; D is undetermined. The CDR3 is 14 amino acids. Trimming pared 6 bases from V and 4 bases from J, leaving 13 bases between. CDR3 loop: CASRAGRLNQPQHF. In nucleotides, the CDR3 is TGTGCCAGCAGAGCAGGACGGTTAAATCAGCCCCAGCATTTT.

The chain carries TRBV20-1 and TRBJ2-3; TRBD2 matches at 8 bases. The CDR3 has 14 residues. CDR1 and CDR2 from the germline V gene are DFQATT and SNEGSKA (reference sequence). V dropped 5 bases and J dropped 4; count of bases not matched to a gene: 8. CDR3 sequence reads: CSAVTSELPDTQYF. The CDR3 nucleotides are TGCAGTGCTGTGACTAGCGAGCTCCCAGATACGCAGTATTTT.

This clonotype was detected only a few times. The genes are TRBV20-1 and TRBJ1-1; D not resolved. Germline CDR1 is DFQATT and CDR2 is SNEGSKA (reference sequence). The V end lost 0 bases, the J end lost 1 base, and 3 bases lay between the germline ends. This CDR3 is 12 amino acids long. CDR3 loop: CSAREENTEAFF. CDR3 bases: TGCAGTGCTAGAGAGGAGAACACTGAAGCTTTCTTT.

This clonotype was counted a few times. The V call is TRBV29-1, the J call TRBJ2-3, with D perhaps TRBD2 (5 bases). V was trimmed by 5 bases and J by 2 bases, leaving 11 bases between them. The germline gives CDR1 SQVTM, CDR2 ANQGSEA. This CDR3 has 13 residues. The CDR3 here is CSVPIGNTDTQYF. CDR3 bases: TGCAGCGTTCCCATCGGGAACACAGATACGCAGTATTTT.

This clonotype has only a few counts. The V and J genes are TRBV20-1 and TRBJ2-1; D tentatively fits TRBD1 or TRBD2 (6 bases each). Germline CDR1 is DFQATT and CDR2 is SNEGSKA (reference sequence). V was trimmed by 5 bases and J by 15 bases, leaving 23 bases between them. The CDR3 covers 13 residues. The CDR3 DNA reads as TGCAGTGCTCGCCGTTTGGACAGCGGGCAGTGGTTCTTC. It yields the protein CSARRLDSGQWFF.

This clonotype was found many times. This chain joins TRBV7-9 and TRBJ1-1, with TRBD1 matching 7 bases. The J segment lost 4 bases and the V segment lost 4 bases, leaving 6 bases of the junction unmatched. The CDR3 extends over 14 amino acids. CDR1 is SEHNR, CDR2 FQNEAQ, per germline (reference sequence). DNA for the CDR3: TGTGCCAGCAGCTCCGACAGGGAGGGCACTGAAGCTTTCTTT. Translated, it gives CASSSDREGTEAFF.

The sample holds a few counts of this clonotype. V and J are TRBV20-1 and TRBJ2-1; 12 bases are a match to TRBD2. Per germline, CDR1 DFQATT and CDR2 SNEGSKA (reference sequence). The CDR3 runs to 16 residues. V lost 5 bases, J lost 5 bases, and 10 bases stayed unmatched. CDR3 in DNA: TGCAGTGCTCCGAGTCTAGCGGGAGGGCTCGACAATGAGCAGTTCTTC. It specifies CSAPSLAGGLDNEQFF.

The V and J genes are TRBV7-2 and TRBJ2-5; the D gene is possibly TRBD1 (5 bases). The V end lost 0 bases, the J end lost 5 bases, and 10 bases lay between the germline ends. The CDR3 runs to 14 residues. In germline, CDR1 is SGHTA, CDR2 FQGNSA. The CDR3 is CASSLAWGEETQYF. The CDR3 coding sequence is TGTGCCAGCAGCTTAGCGTGGGGCGAGGAGACCCAGTACTTC.

This clonotype was recorded at least ten times. V is TRBV3-1 and J is TRBJ2-7; D not resolved. Trimming removed 4 bases at V and 0 bases at J, with 4 bases between. The CDR3 consists of 12 residues. The germline V gene encodes CDR1 LGHDT and CDR2 YNNKEL (reference sequence). CDR3 region: CASSRTSYEQYF. CDR3 bases: TGTGCCAGCAGCCGGACCTCCTACGAGCAGTACTTC.

At least ten counts were recorded for this clonotype. This sequence joins TRBV10-3 and TRBJ1-1; D gene uncertain. Germline-derived CDR1 and CDR2 are ENHRY and SYGVKD. The CDR3 loop spans 14 amino acids. V was clipped by 6 bases and J by 1 base, with 12 bases between them. CDR3 sequence (DNA): TGTGCCATCAGGGCAGTATTTCAGAACACTGAAGCTTTCTTT. This codes for CAIRAVFQNTEAFF.

This clonotype was observed a handful of times. The V call is TRBV29-1, the J call TRBJ2-1, with a weak D call TRBD2 (5 bases). The V gene lost 4 bases and the J gene lost 10 bases, with 8 bases spanning the gap. This CDR3 has 10 residues. Germline CDR1 SQVTM, CDR2 ANQGSEA. The CDR3 coding sequence is TGCAGCGTTGGCGGGCGGGAGCAGTTCTTC. It is translated as CSVGGREQFF.

V and J are TRBV12-3 or TRBV12-4 and TRBJ2-1, with D possibly TRBD2 on 5 matching bases. This CDR3 contains 14 residues. V lost 3 bases to trimming and J lost 3 bases, with 9 bases between them. Written as DNA, the CDR3 is TGTGCCAGCAGTTTGGACTTTGGCTACAATGAGCAGTTCTTC. It codes for CASSLDFGYNEQFF.

This chain joins TRBV20-1 and TRBJ2-7; TRBD1 matches at 9 bases. V lost 5 bases to trimming and J lost 5 bases; unmatched junction nucleotides: 7. The CDR3 is 13 residues long. The germline V gene has CDR1 DFQATT and CDR2 SNEGSKA (reference sequence). The CDR3 bases are TGCAGTGCTGTGGACAGGGGTCCCAACGAGCAGTACTTC. It translates to CSAVDRGPNEQYF.

The V gene is TRBV20-1, the J gene TRBJ2-5, with D possibly being TRBD2 (5 bases). The germline gives CDR1 DFQATT, CDR2 SNEGSKA (reference sequence). Trimming shortened V by 0 bases and J by 4 bases, and 12 bases separated the two germline ends. The CDR3 consists of 14 residues. In DNA form, the CDR3 reads TGCAGTGCTAGAGAACTGGAGGTACTAGAGACCCAGTACTTC. This codes for CSARELEVLETQYF.

The CDR3 is CASTLEPGQLDQPQHF. CDR3 sequence (DNA): TGTGCCAGTACTCTCGAGCCAGGACAGCTCGATCAGCCCCAGCATTTT. V and J are TRBV19 and TRBJ1-5; tentative D call: TRBD1 (6 bases). The V and J ends lost 7 bases and 5 bases respectively, with 21 bases between them. This CDR3 region has 16 residues. Germline V gene sequence: CDR1 LNHDA, CDR2 SQIVND (reference sequence).

The CDR3 region has the DNA TGTGCCAGCAGCTTAGGGATCCAAAGTCCCCAGTACTTC. Translation: CASSLGIQSPQYF. This chain uses TRBV7-2 with TRBJ2-5, with D hard to call. Deletions cut 1 base from V and 9 bases from J, with 12 bases between. Germline assignment: CDR1 SGHTA and CDR2 FQGNSA. The CDR3 sequence is 13 residues long.

This clonotype was detected a few times. The chain joins TRBV3-1 to TRBJ2-5, with D hard to call. Trimming stripped 8 bases from V and 6 bases from J, with 10 bases between. This CDR3 has 11 amino acids. Germline V gives CDR1 LGHDT, CDR2 YNNKEL (reference sequence). The CDR3 region is CASSRRQTQYF. CDR3 nucleotide sequence: TGTGCCAGCTCCCGGCGGCAGACCCAGTACTTC.

This clonotype has only one observation. V usage is TRBV3-1 and J usage is TRBJ2-7; 7 positions agree with TRBD2. This CDR3 comprises 16 residues. Per the germline V gene, CDR1 is LGHDT and CDR2 is YNNKEL (reference sequence). With 1 base clipped from V and 6 bases from J, the junction kept 12 bases outside the gene matches. CDR3 loop: CASSQGLADKNREQYF. CDR3 bases: TGTGCCAGCAGCCAAGGGCTAGCGGACAAGAATCGCGAGCAGTACTTC.

This clonotype was recorded many times. The J gene is TRBJ2-2, the V gene TRBV18; D is ambiguous. V was shortened by 6 bases and J by 2 bases, with 10 bases between the two germline ends. CDR3 length: 14 residues. Germline V lookup: CDR1 KGHSH, CDR2 LQKENI. The CDR3 nucleotides read TGTGCCAGCTCCCTTGGACCAAACACCGGGGAGCTGTTTTTT. It encodes CASSLGPNTGELFF.

This clonotype was seen more than once but under ten times. The chain joins TRBV6-5 to TRBJ2-1; possibly TRBD1 or TRBD2 for D (5 bases each). Germline V gene data show CDR1 as MNHEY and CDR2 as SVGAGI. This CDR3 contains 15 residues. The germline V and J ends were trimmed by 4 bases and 2 bases, with 12 bases remaining between them. The CDR3 loop is CASSFGTHPYNEQFF. CDR3 sequence (DNA): TGTGCCAGCAGTTTCGGGACGCATCCCTACAATGAGCAGTTCTTC.

The chain links TRBV18 to TRBJ2-7; maybe TRBD1 (6 bases). CDR3 length: 18 residues. Trimming cost V 2 bases and J 2 bases, with 22 bases left between them. Per the germline V gene, CDR1 is KGHSH and CDR2 is LQKENI. CDR3 protein: CASSPIDAGWGPPYEQYF. In nucleotides, the CDR3 is TGTGCCAGCTCACCAATAGATGCCGGTTGGGGGCCCCCCTACGAGCAGTACTTC. The full variable domain, in which reference TRBV18 and TRBJ2-7 provide the parts outside the CDR3, is NAGVMQNPRHLVRRRGQEARLRCSPMKGHSHVYWYRQLPEEGLKFMVYLQKENIIDESGMPKERFSAEFPKEGPSILRIQQVVRGDSAAYFCASSPIDAGWGPPYEQYFGPGTRLTVT.

This chain links TRBV6-1 with TRBJ1-1, with D perhaps matching TRBD1 (5 bases). CDR3 length: 14 residues. V was pared by 6 bases and J by 0 bases, with 11 bases between. CDR1 is MNHNS, CDR2 SASEGT, per germline. In DNA, the CDR3 is TGTGCCAGCAGAAAGACAGACATGAACACTGAAGCTTTCTTT. It codes for CASRKTDMNTEAFF.

V gene TRBV12-3 or TRBV12-4 combines with J gene TRBJ2-2; tentative D call: TRBD1 (6 bases). The CDR3 consists of 16 residues. V was pared by 2 bases and J by 1 base, with 11 bases between. The CDR3 loop is CASSLLGHLNTGELFF. DNA of the CDR3: TGTGCCAGCAGTTTACTGGGACACCTGAACACCGGGGAGCTGTTTTTT.

The chain couples TRBV5-1 to TRBJ2-7, with 10 positions matching TRBD2. Trimming cost V 0 bases and J 0 bases; bases outside gene matches: 6. The CDR3 extends over 17 amino acids. Germline V CDR1 and CDR2: SGHRS, YFSETQ. The CDR3 nucleotides are TGCGCCAGCAGCTTGGGTCTAGCGGGAGATATCTCCTACGAGCAGTACTTC. As protein: CASSLGLAGDISYEQYF.

This clonotype has just one count. The chain employs TRBV15 and TRBJ1-2, with TRBD1 matching over 12 bases. J was trimmed by 8 bases and V by 5 bases; bases with no gene match: 9. Germline V gives CDR1 LNHNV, CDR2 YYDKDF (reference sequence). The CDR3 is made up of 15 amino acids. CDR3 bases: TGTGCCACCAGCGAGGGGGGACAGGGGGCGAACGGCTACACCTTC. Its protein product is CATSEGGQGANGYTF.

The V and J genes are TRBV4-2 and TRBJ2-2; D unclear. CDR1 and CDR2 from the germline V gene are LGHNA and YNFKEQ. The CDR3 runs 16 residues. The V end was cut by 0 bases, the J end by 3 bases, with 11 bases between. CDR3 region: CASSQDLGSYTGELFF. DNA for the CDR3: TGTGCCAGCAGCCAAGATCTTGGAAGTTACACCGGGGAGCTGTTTTTT.

This chain links TRBV27 with TRBJ2-7, with TRBD2 matching 7 bases. The CDR3 is 16 amino acids. V shed 6 bases and J 0 bases; nucleotides not matched to a gene: 11. Germline CDR1 reads MNHEY; CDR2 reads SMNVEV (reference sequence). The CDR3 DNA is TGTGCCAGCAGAGGGAGGGGCGGGGTGAGCTCCTACGAGCAGTACTTC. Encoded protein: CASRGRGGVSSYEQYF.

The V gene is TRBV12-3 or TRBV12-4, the J gene TRBJ2-3; D may correspond to TRBD1 or TRBD2 (5 bases each). The CDR3 totals 13 residues. The V end lost 5 bases, the J end lost 4 bases, and 10 bases lay between the germline ends. The CDR3 reads CASSPGTPDTQYF. The DNA for the CDR3 is TGTGCCAGCAGTCCCGGGACGCCAGATACGCAGTATTTT.

The CDR3 reads CSAYDEPYYNEQFF. CDR3 coding DNA: TGCAGTGCTTATGACGAGCCCTACTACAATGAGCAGTTCTTC. The chain recombines TRBV20-1 with TRBJ2-1; the D is unclear. Trimming stripped 5 bases from V and 3 bases from J, with 14 bases between. This CDR3 comprises 14 residues. CDR1 DFQATT and CDR2 SNEGSKA come from the germline V gene (reference sequence).